These T cell receptor beta chains were read from a single sample in a study of cytomegalovirus exposure and HLA in healthy donors. Profiling relied on immunoSEQ multiplex PCR, and the TCRdb table lists in-frame clones only, not all of them. The repertoire has approximately 230,000 clones, roughly 87% of them found once; the top ten carry around 12%. The specimen was PBMCs. These receptors all come from a man aged 18 to 29 in good health and CMV-seropositive. The CDR3 runs from the conserved cysteine through the conserved F or W. The order of the fields is clone size, V gene, D gene, J gene, CDR3 DNA, CDR3 protein. D genes are given only for firm matches. Not all rows give a size; the values are once, few, many and, for expanded clones, a class.

once,TRBV27,-,TRBJ2-1,TGTGCCAGCAGTCCGCACCTGGGGGGTGAGCAGTTCTTC,CASSPHLGGEQFF
-,TRBV5-1,TRBD1,TRBJ1-2,TGCGCCAGCAGCCTAGGACAGGGCAGGGTGGATGGCTACACCTTC,CASSLGQGRVDGYTF
-,TRBV6-4,-,TRBJ2-4,TGTGCCAGCAGAGCCAGGACCCGGGGGTTGACCAAAAACATTCAGTACTTC,CASRARTRGLTKNIQYF
-,TRBV7-9,TRBD2,TRBJ2-1,TGTGCCAGCAGCTTCATAGCGGGACTAGTGAATGAGCAGTTCTTC,CASSFIAGLVNEQFF
-,TRBV14,-,TRBJ2-7,TGTGCCAGCAGCCGTAAACAGGGACCGGGCTACGAGCAGTACTTC,CASSRKQGPGYEQYF
-,TRBV30,TRBD1,TRBJ2-1,TGTGCCTGGAGTCTCCGGACAGGGTACAATGAGCAGTTCTTC,CAWSLRTGYNEQFF
-,TRBV2,TRBD1,TRBJ2-7,TGTGCCAGCAATCGTCTGGGACAGGGGTACGAGCAGTACTTC,CASNRLGQGYEQYF
-,TRBV6-5,-,TRBJ2-7,TGTGCCAGCAAATCGGGGCGCCCCTACGACGAGCAGTACTTC,CASKSGRPYDEQYF
once,TRBV5-6,-,TRBJ1-5,TGTGCCAGCAGCTTACAGGGATTCAGCAATCAGCCCCAGCATTTT,CASSLQGFSNQPQHF
-,TRBV30,TRBD1,TRBJ1-1,TGTGCCGGTCTGACAGGGGGCGAGTCTTTCTTT,CAGLTGGESFF
-,TRBV5-6,-,TRBJ2-7,TGTGCCAGCAGTCCTCAGGCCGCCTACGAGCAGTACTTC,CASSPQAAYEQYF
-,TRBV6-6,-,TRBJ2-7,TGTGCCACCAAAGGTAGCTGGGGCGACTACGAGCAGTACTTC,CATKGSWGDYEQYF